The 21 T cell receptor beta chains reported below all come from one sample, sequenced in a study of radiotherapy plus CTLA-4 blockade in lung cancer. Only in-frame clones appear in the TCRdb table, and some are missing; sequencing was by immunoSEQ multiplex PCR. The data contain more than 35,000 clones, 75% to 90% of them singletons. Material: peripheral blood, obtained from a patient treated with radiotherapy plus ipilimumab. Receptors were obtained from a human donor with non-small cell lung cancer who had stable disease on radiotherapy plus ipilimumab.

CDR3 sequence (DNA): TGTGCCAGCAGTTTATGGTTAGCGGTGACCGGGGAGCTGTTTTTT. This gives the protein CASSLWLAVTGELFF. The V call is TRBV28, the J call TRBJ2-2; D is possibly TRBD2 (6 bases). The CDR3 contains 15 residues. Germline assignment: CDR1 MDHEN and CDR2 SYDVKM. Trimming shortened V by 0 bases and J by 5 bases, and 10 bases separated the two germline ends.

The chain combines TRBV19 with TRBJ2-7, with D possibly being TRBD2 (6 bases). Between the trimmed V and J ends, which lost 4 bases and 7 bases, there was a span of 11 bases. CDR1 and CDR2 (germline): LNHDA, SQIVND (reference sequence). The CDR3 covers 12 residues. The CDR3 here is CASSTEGREQYF. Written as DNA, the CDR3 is TGTGCCAGTAGTACGGAGGGGCGAGAGCAGTACTTC.

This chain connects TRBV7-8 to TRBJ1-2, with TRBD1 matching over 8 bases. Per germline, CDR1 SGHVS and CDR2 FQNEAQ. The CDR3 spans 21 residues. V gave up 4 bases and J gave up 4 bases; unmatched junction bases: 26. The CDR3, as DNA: TGTGCCAGCAGCTCCTACAGGATGGGGTCAGGGGGCGCGGGGGGGATCTATGGCTACACCTTC. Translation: CASSSYRMGSGGAGGIYGYTF.

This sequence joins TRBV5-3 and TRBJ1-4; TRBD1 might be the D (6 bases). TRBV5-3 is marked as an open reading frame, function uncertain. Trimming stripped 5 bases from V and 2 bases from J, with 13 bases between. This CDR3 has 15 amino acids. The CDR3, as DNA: TGTGCCAGAAGTGGAAGGGGGTCGACTAATGAAAAACTGTTTTTT. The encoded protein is CARSGRGSTNEKLFF.

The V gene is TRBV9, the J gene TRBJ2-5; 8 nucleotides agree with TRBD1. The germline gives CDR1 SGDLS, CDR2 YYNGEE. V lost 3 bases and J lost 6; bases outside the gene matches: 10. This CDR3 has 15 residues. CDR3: CASSEGGQVMKTQYF. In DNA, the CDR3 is TGTGCCAGCAGCGAGGGGGGACAGGTGATGAAGACCCAGTACTTC.

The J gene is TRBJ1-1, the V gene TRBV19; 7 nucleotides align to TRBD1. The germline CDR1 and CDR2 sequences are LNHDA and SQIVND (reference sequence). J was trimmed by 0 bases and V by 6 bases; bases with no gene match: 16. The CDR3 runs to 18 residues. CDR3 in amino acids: CASSGSGRPDRMNTEAFF. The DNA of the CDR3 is TGTGCCAGTAGCGGGAGTGGTCGACCGGACAGGATGAACACTGAAGCTTTCTTT.

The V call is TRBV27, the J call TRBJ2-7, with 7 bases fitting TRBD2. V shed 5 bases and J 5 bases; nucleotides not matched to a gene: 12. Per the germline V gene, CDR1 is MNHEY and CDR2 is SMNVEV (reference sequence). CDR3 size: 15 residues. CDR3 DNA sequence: TGTGCCAGCAGTCTACGGGGGGTCGGTGTTCACGAGCAGTACTTC. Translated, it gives CASSLRGVGVHEQYF.

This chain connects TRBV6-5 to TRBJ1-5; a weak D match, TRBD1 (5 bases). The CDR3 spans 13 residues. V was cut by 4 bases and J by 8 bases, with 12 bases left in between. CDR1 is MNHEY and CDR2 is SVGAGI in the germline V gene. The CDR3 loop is CASSSRQSKPQHF. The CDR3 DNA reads TGTGCCAGCAGTTCGAGACAGTCTAAGCCCCAGCATTTT.

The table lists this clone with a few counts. CDR3 bases: TGTGCCAGCAGCCGCTCCGGGACCTACGAGCAGTACTTC. It is translated as CASSRSGTYEQYF. The gene calls are TRBV7-9 and TRBJ2-7; the D gene is possibly TRBD2 (5 bases). This CDR3 region has 13 residues. Germline-derived CDR1 and CDR2 are SEHNR and FQNEAQ (reference sequence). V was trimmed by 5 bases and J by 2 bases, leaving 10 bases between them.

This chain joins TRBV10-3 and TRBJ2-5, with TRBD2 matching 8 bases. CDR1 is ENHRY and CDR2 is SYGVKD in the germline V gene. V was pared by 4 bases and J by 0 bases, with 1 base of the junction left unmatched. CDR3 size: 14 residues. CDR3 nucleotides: TGTGCCATCAGTGCGCGGGAGGACCAAGAGACCCAGTACTTC. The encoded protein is CAISAREDQETQYF.

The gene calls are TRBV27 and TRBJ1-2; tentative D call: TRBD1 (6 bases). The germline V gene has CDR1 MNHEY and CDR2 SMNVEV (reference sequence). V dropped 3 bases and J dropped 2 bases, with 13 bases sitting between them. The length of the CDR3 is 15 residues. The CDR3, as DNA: TGTGCCAGCAGTTTGGGGGGGCCCCCCAACTATGGCTACACCTTC. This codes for CASSLGGPPNYGYTF.

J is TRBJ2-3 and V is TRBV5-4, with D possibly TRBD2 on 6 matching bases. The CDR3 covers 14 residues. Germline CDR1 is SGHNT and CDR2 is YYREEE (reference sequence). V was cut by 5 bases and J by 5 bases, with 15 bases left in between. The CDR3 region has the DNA TGTGCCAGCAGGTCCGACCGGGAGCTAGATACGCAGTATTTT. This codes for CASRSDRELDTQYF.

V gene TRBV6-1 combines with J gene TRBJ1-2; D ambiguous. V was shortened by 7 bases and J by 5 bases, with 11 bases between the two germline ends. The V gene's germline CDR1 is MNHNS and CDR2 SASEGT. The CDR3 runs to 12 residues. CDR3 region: CASTSPGYGYTF. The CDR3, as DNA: TGTGCCAGCACCTCCCCGGGGTATGGCTACACCTTC.

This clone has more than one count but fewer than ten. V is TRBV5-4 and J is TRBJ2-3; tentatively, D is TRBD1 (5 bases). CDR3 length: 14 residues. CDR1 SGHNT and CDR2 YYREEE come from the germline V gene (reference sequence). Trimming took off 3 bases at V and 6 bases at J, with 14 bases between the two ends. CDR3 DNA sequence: TGTGCCAGCAGCTACAGGAGCCGCGGCGATACGCAGTATTTT. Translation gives CASSYRSRGDTQYF.

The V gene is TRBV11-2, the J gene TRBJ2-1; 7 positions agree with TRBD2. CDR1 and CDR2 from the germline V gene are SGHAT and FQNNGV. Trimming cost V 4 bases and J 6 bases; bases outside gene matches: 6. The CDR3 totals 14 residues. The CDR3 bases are TGTGCCAGCAGCTCCTTAGCGGGCGGCAATGAGCAGTTCTTC. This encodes CASSSLAGGNEQFF.

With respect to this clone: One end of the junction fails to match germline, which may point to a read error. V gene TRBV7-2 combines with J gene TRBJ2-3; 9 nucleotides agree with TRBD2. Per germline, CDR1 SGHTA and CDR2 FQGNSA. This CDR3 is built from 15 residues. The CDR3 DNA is TGTGCCAGCAGCGTAGCGGGAGCGAGCACAGATACGCAGTATTTT. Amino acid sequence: CASSVAGASTDTQYF.

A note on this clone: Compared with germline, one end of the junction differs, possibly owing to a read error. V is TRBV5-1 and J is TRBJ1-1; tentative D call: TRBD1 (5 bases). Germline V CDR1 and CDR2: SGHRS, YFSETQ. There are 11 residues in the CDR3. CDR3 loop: CASRLGPEAFF. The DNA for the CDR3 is TGCGCCAGCAGATTGGGGCCTGAAGCTTTCTTT.

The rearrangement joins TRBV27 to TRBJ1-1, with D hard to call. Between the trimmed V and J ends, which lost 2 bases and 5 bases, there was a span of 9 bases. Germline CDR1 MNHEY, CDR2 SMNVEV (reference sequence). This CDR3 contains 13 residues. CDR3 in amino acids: CASSLTQTTEAFF. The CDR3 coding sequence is TGTGCCAGCAGTTTAACCCAAACTACTGAAGCTTTCTTT.

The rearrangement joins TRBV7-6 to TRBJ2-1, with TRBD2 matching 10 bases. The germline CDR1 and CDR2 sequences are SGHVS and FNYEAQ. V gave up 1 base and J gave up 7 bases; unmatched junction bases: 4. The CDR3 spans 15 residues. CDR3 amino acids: CASSLGVAGGNEQFF. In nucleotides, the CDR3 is TGTGCCAGCAGCTTAGGGGTAGCGGGAGGTAATGAGCAGTTCTTC. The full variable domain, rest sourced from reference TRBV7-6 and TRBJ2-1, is GAGVSQSPRYKVTKRGQDVALRCDPISGHVSLYWYRQALGQGPEFLTYFNYEAQQDKSGLPNDRFSAERPEGSISTLTIQRTEQRDSAMYRCASSLGVAGGNEQFFGPGTRLTVL.

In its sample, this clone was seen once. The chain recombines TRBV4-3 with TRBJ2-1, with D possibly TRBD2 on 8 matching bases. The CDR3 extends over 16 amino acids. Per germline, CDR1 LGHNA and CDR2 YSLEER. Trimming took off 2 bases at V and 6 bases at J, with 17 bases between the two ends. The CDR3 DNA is TGCGCCAGCAGCCAAACTAGCGGAGGGGGCGGCAATGAGCAGTTCTTC. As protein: CASSQTSGGGGNEQFF.

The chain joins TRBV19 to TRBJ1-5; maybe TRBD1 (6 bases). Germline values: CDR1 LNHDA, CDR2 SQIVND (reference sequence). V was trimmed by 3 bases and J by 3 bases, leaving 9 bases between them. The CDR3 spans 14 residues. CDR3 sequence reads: CASSITGYNQPQHF. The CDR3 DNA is TGTGCCAGTAGTATCACAGGGTACAATCAGCCCCAGCATTTT.